Each of the 20 T cell receptor beta chains below was sequenced from the same sample in a study of blood T cell repertoires in COVID-19. Sequenced by immunoSEQ multiplex PCR; TCRdb stores in-frame clones only, minus some. The repertoire holds some 80,000 clones, with approximately 90% as singletons. Sequenced material: peripheral blood. Source of these receptors: a man between 45 and 60 years old with COVID-19, enrolled during active disease.

This clone was found a few times. The genes are TRBV13 and TRBJ2-5; 7 bases line up with TRBD2. Trimming took 3 bases from V and 5 from J; bases not matched to a gene: 3. Per germline, CDR1 PRHDT and CDR2 FYEKMQ (reference sequence). The CDR3 totals 13 residues. The chain's CDR3 is CASSFGRGETQYF. The CDR3 nucleotides read TGTGCCAGCAGCTTTGGGAGGGGCGAGACCCAGTACTTC.

The CDR3 DNA sequence: TGTGCCAGCAGTTTAGAATCTTCCGGGACTAGCGGGTCTTTTTTCTCCTACGAGCAGTACTTC. Translation gives CASSLESSGTSGSFFSYEQYF. The gene calls are TRBV28 and TRBJ2-7, with 12 nucleotides matching TRBD2. The junction had 17 bases not matched to a gene; V was cut back by 2 bases and J by 0 bases. The germline gives CDR1 MDHEN, CDR2 SYDVKM. This CDR3 has 21 amino acids.

This CDR3 reads CASSWRLAGGVDTQYF. As DNA, the CDR3 is TGCGCCAGCAGCTGGCGACTAGCGGGAGGGGTAGATACGCAGTATTTT. The chain links TRBV5-1 to TRBJ2-3, with 14 bases that match TRBD2. The CDR3 has 16 residues. Germline CDR1 and CDR2: SGHRS and YFSETQ. V was pared by 3 bases and J by 5 bases, with 5 bases of the junction left unmatched.

The chain joins TRBV4-2 to TRBJ2-7, with 8 bases matching TRBD2. This CDR3 region has 15 residues. The V and J ends lost 4 bases and 2 bases, in that order; junction bases with no gene match: 7. Germline V gene sequence: CDR1 LGHNA, CDR2 YNFKEQ. CDR3 protein: CASSRELAETYEQYF. CDR3 in DNA: TGTGCCAGCAGCCGCGAACTAGCGGAAACCTACGAGCAGTACTTC.

This chain connects TRBV9 to TRBJ2-2; 9 bases agree with TRBD2. The CDR3 consists of 18 residues. Germline V gene sequence: CDR1 SGDLS, CDR2 YYNGEE. After removal of 0 bases from V and 1 base from J, the junction contained 7 bases not matched to a gene. CDR3 nucleotide sequence: TGTGCCAGCAGCGTAGGAGTAGCGGGAGCCGTGAACACCGGGGAGCTGTTTTTT. Translating gives CASSVGVAGAVNTGELFF.

The gene calls are TRBV6-6 and TRBJ2-5; D may be TRBD1 (6 bases). Germline V gene sequence: CDR1 MNHNY, CDR2 SVGAGI (reference sequence). This CDR3 region has 12 residues. Trimming cost V 10 bases and J 6 bases, with 15 bases left between them. CDR3 coding DNA: TGTGCCACCGCGTCAGGGGAAAAGACCCAGTACTTC. It specifies CATASGEKTQYF.

The chain combines TRBV19 with TRBJ2-1, with 12 bases matching TRBD2. Looked up from germline, CDR1 is LNHDA and CDR2 is SQIVND (reference sequence). The CDR3 sequence is 15 residues long. V shed 3 bases and J 10 bases; nucleotides not matched to a gene: 7. The CDR3, as DNA: TGTGCCAGTAGTATCCGGACTAGCGGGGTTCGCGAGCAGTTCTTC. Translation gives CASSIRTSGVREQFF.

This rearrangement joins TRBV7-8 to TRBJ1-2; D may be TRBD1 (5 bases). The CDR3 consists of 15 residues. V shed 7 bases and J shed 4 bases, with 19 bases lying between them. Germline loops: CDR1 SGHVS, CDR2 FQNEAQ. CDR3 sequence: CASTGDRWGGYGYTF. The DNA of the CDR3 is TGTGCCAGCACCGGTGACCGCTGGGGGGGCTATGGCTACACCTTC.

This clone is a singleton in its sample. The V call is TRBV3-1 (or the pseudogene TRBV3-2), the J call TRBJ2-4; D is possibly TRBD2 (6 bases). Between the trimmed V and J ends, which lost 0 bases and 4 bases, there was a span of 10 bases. The CDR3 totals 15 residues. Looked up from germline, CDR1 is LGHDT and CDR2 is YNNKEL (reference sequence). CDR3 loop: CASSQDRERKNIQYF. In DNA form, the CDR3 reads TGTGCCAGCAGCCAAGACCGGGAGCGTAAAAACATTCAGTACTTC.

This chain links TRBV5-6 with TRBJ2-5, with D uncertain. Per the germline V gene, CDR1 is SGHDT and CDR2 is YYEEEE. Trimming shortened V by 4 bases and J by 5 bases, and 9 bases separated the two germline ends. The CDR3 runs 12 residues. The CDR3 sequence: CASSRSGETQYF. The CDR3 nucleotides are TGTGCCAGCAGCCGCTCCGGGGAGACCCAGTACTTC.

The chain recombines TRBV30 with TRBJ2-1; TRBD2 matches at 10 bases. V gave up 0 bases and J gave up 4 bases; unmatched junction bases: 6. This CDR3 comprises 16 residues. From germline, CDR1 is GTSNPN and CDR2 SVGIG (reference sequence). Here the CDR3 DNA reads TGTGCCTGGAGTGTACTTCGTAGCGGGAGGTACAATGAGCAGTTCTTC. It yields the protein CAWSVLRSGRYNEQFF.

The chain couples TRBV15 to TRBJ2-3, with D hard to call. V gave up 3 bases and J gave up 0 bases, with 4 bases separating them. The CDR3 sequence is 13 residues long. Germline assignment: CDR1 LNHNV and CDR2 YYDKDF (reference sequence). CDR3 protein: CATSSGSTDTQYF. DNA for the CDR3: TGTGCCACCAGCAGCGGGAGCACAGATACGCAGTATTTT. The full variable domain, with the rest looked up from reference TRBV15 and TRBJ2-3, is DAMVIQNPRYQVTQFGKPVTLSCSQTLNHNVMYWYQQKSSQAPKLLFHYYDKDFNNEADTPDNFQSRRPNTSFCFLDIRSPGLGDTAMYLCATSSGSTDTQYFGPGTRLTVL.

The chain employs TRBV15 and TRBJ2-3; 10 nucleotides line up with TRBD1. Germline CDR1 is LNHNV and CDR2 is YYDKDF (reference sequence). The ends lost 0 bases at V and 6 bases at J; junction bases unmatched: 9. The CDR3 contains 17 residues. The CDR3 is CATSRDLGTGVLDTQYF. The CDR3 coding sequence is TGTGCCACCAGCAGAGATTTGGGGACAGGGGTGTTGGATACGCAGTATTTT.

This chain uses TRBV13 with TRBJ2-3; 12 bases match TRBD2. J was trimmed by 7 bases and V by 1 base; bases with no gene match: 6. The length of the CDR3 is 16 residues. The germline gives CDR1 PRHDT, CDR2 FYEKMQ (reference sequence). The chain's CDR3 is CASSLVPTSGSYTQYF. The CDR3, as DNA: TGTGCCAGCAGCTTAGTCCCGACTAGCGGGAGTTATACGCAGTATTTT.

V is TRBV7-9 and J is TRBJ1-4; TRBD1 agrees at 7 bases. Looked up from germline, CDR1 is SEHNR and CDR2 is FQNEAQ (reference sequence). The CDR3 runs 14 residues. The V and J ends lost 4 bases and 4 bases, in that order; junction bases with no gene match: 3. The CDR3 loop reads CASSSGTDNEKLFF. Written as DNA, the CDR3 is TGTGCCAGCAGCTCCGGGACAGATAATGAAAAACTGTTTTTT.

This clone was counted once. This chain uses TRBV6-2 or TRBV6-3 with TRBJ1-3, with 7 bases lining up with TRBD1. Unmatched junction bases numbered 8, after V lost 2 bases and J lost 4 bases. CDR1 and CDR2 from the germline V gene are MNHEY and SVGEGT. The CDR3 runs to 16 residues. The CDR3 is CASSYDREVPGNTIYF. Here the CDR3 DNA reads TGTGCCAGCAGTTACGACAGGGAAGTTCCCGGAAACACCATATATTTT.

The chain recombines TRBV4-1 with TRBJ1-4; no clear D gene. The CDR3 runs 12 residues. Germline lookup yields CDR1 MGHRA and CDR2 YSYEKL. The V and J ends lost 0 bases and 11 bases respectively, with 7 bases between them. The CDR3 DNA sequence: TGCGCCAGCAGCCAAGATTCGGGTAAACTGTTTTTT. It translates to CASSQDSGKLFF.

The chain links TRBV27 to TRBJ2-5, with 7 bases that match TRBD1. The CDR3 runs to 14 residues. Germline V gives CDR1 MNHEY, CDR2 SMNVEV (reference sequence). With V trimmed by 6 bases and J by 6 bases, 10 bases remained unmatched. CDR3 nucleotide sequence: TGTGCCAGCAGCCAGACAGGGTCTTTGCAGACCCAGTACTTC. Translation gives CASSQTGSLQTQYF.

The gene calls are TRBV21-1 and TRBJ2-5; TRBD1, the table's D call, lacks a check against the DNA. TRBV21-1 is deemed a pseudogene. The CDR3 spans 17 residues. The CDR3 here is CASSNRGQATSRETQYF. Written as DNA, the CDR3 is TGTGCCAGCAGCAACAGGGGACAGGCAACTAGTCGGGAGACCCAGTACTTC.

The chain has TRBV10-3 and TRBJ1-5; no reliable D call. The V and J ends lost 10 bases and 6 bases respectively, with 19 bases between them. The CDR3 spans 14 residues. The germline CDR1 and CDR2 sequences are ENHRY and SYGVKD. CDR3 loop: CATAGLGDGQPQHF. The CDR3 nucleotides are TGTGCCACCGCGGGGTTGGGTGATGGTCAGCCCCAGCATTTT.